These 13 T cell receptor beta chains share one sample of origin, sequenced in a study of T cell responses to AZD1222 COVID-19 vaccine. Produced via immunoSEQ multiplex PCR; TCRdb's table is partial and in-frame only. The sample has some 130,000 clones; roughly 88% are singletons. The sequencing here drew on peripheral blood, taken on day 0 of AZD1222 vaccination. The receptors shown here come from an adult in good health.

As regards this clone: This sample includes further DNA sequences coding for the same CDR3. This chain uses TRBV19 with TRBJ2-5; D gene ambiguous. CDR3 length: 12 amino acids. Germline V gene data show CDR1 as LNHDA and CDR2 as SQIVND (reference sequence). V was trimmed by 6 bases and J by 5 bases, leaving 10 bases between them. CDR3 in DNA: TGTGCCAGTAGACTCTCCGGGGAGACCCAGTACTTC. This gives the protein CASRLSGETQYF.

This clone occurred once. The J gene is TRBJ2-4, the V gene TRBV18; 7 bases match TRBD1. There are 18 residues in the CDR3. The ends lost 3 bases at V and 0 bases at J; junction bases unmatched: 11. The V gene's germline CDR1 is KGHSH and CDR2 LQKENI. CDR3 in amino acids: CASSPRDRATVAKNIQYF. DNA of the CDR3: TGTGCCAGCTCACCCAGGGACAGAGCAACCGTAGCCAAAAACATTCAGTACTTC.

The V call is TRBV27, the J call TRBJ2-5, with D perhaps matching TRBD1 (6 bases). Germline assignment: CDR1 MNHEY and CDR2 SMNVEV (reference sequence). V was shortened by 6 bases and J by 7 bases, with 12 bases between the two germline ends. The CDR3 loop spans 12 amino acids. CDR3 sequence: CASSREQGTQYF. DNA for the CDR3: TGTGCCAGCAGCCGCGAACAGGGGACCCAGTACTTC.

The rearrangement joins TRBV7-3 to TRBJ1-2; D is unclear. Germline V gene sequence: CDR1 SGHTA, CDR2 FQGTGA. The CDR3 loop spans 13 amino acids. V lost 2 bases, J lost 2 bases, and 6 bases lay in between. CDR3 loop: CASSLSDNYGYTF. The CDR3 DNA follows: TGTGCCAGCAGCTTATCTGACAACTATGGCTACACCTTC.

The chain joins TRBV6-1 to TRBJ1-3; 9 bases fit TRBD1. Germline CDR1 reads MNHNS; CDR2 reads SASEGT. This CDR3 has 15 amino acids. V was pared by 3 bases and J by 5 bases, with 5 bases of the junction left unmatched. The chain's CDR3 is CASSDGQGLRNTIYF. In nucleotides, the CDR3 is TGTGCCAGCAGTGACGGACAGGGGCTAAGAAACACCATATATTTT.

This sequence joins TRBV7-2 and TRBJ2-1, with a tentative D call TRBD2 (6 bases). The CDR3 covers 12 residues. Germline assignment: CDR1 SGHTA and CDR2 FQGNSA. V was pared by 3 bases and J by 6 bases, with 6 bases between. CDR3 residues: CASSFGSNEQFF. As DNA, the CDR3 is TGTGCCAGCAGCTTCGGGAGCAATGAGCAGTTCTTC.

This clone was seen more than once but under ten times. In DNA form, the CDR3 reads TGTGCCAGCACATTGGAGGTCCTCCGAGGAACCGGGGAGCTGTTTTTT. The encoded protein is CASTLEVLRGTGELFF. This rearrangement joins TRBV14 to TRBJ2-2, with D possibly matching TRBD2 (5 bases). V lost 7 bases to trimming and J lost 5 bases, with 20 bases between them. The CDR3 is 16 residues long. Germline CDR1 and CDR2: SGHDN and FVKESK.

The gene calls are TRBV15 and TRBJ2-1, with 7 bases that match TRBD1. The germline V gene has CDR1 LNHNV and CDR2 YYDKDF (reference sequence). With V trimmed by 3 bases and J by 4 bases, 12 bases remained unmatched. The CDR3 has 17 residues. DNA of the CDR3: TGTGCCACCAGCAGGGAAGCACCGGGACAGCGGTACAATGAGCAGTTCTTC. Translating it yields CATSREAPGQRYNEQFF.

This clone was seen only a few times. CDR3 protein: CASKGQPTGELFF. The CDR3 DNA reads TGTGCCAGCAAGGGACAGCCCACCGGGGAGCTGTTTTTT. This chain uses TRBV5-8 with TRBJ2-2, with 7 bases that match TRBD1. Germline V gives CDR1 SGHTS, CDR2 YDEGEE. V shed 6 bases, J shed 4 bases, and the junction held 3 bases outside the gene matches. The CDR3 extends over 13 amino acids.

The genes are TRBV21-1 and TRBJ2-5; the DNA was not used to check the table's D call, TRBD2. TRBV21-1 is given as a pseudogene. The length of the CDR3 is 17 residues. As DNA, the CDR3 is TGTGCCAGCAGCTCGATGACTAGCGGGAGGGCCAAAGAGACCCAGTACTTC. This translates into CASSSMTSGRAKETQYF.

V usage is TRBV5-1 and J usage is TRBJ2-3; weak D call: TRBD1 (6 bases). V lost 0 bases and J lost 5, with 13 bases in between. The germline gives CDR1 SGHRS, CDR2 YFSETQ. This CDR3 has 15 residues. Written as DNA, the CDR3 is TGCGCCAGCAGCTTGGACCCCAGGGGTTTAGATACGCAGTATTTT. It translates to CASSLDPRGLDTQYF.

This clone appeared a single time. The chain employs TRBV7-3 and TRBJ1-1; TRBD1 matches 8 bases. Unmatched junction bases numbered 6, after V lost 3 bases and J lost 3 bases. This CDR3 contains 15 residues. In germline, CDR1 is SGHTA, CDR2 FQGTGA. CDR3 DNA sequence: TGTGCCAGCAGCTTCAGGGGGCGCGGGGACACTGAAGCTTTCTTT. Translated, it gives CASSFRGRGDTEAFF.

V and J are TRBV24-1 and TRBJ2-5; a weak D match, TRBD1 (5 bases). Germline values: CDR1 KGHDR, CDR2 SFDVKD. V lost 0 bases and J 5 bases, leaving 9 bases between the germline ends. The CDR3 totals 14 residues. CDR3 bases: TGTGCCACCAGTGATTTGCCCGCAGGGGAGACCCAGTACTTC. As protein: CATSDLPAGETQYF.